The 26 T cell receptor beta chains below all came from one sample that was sequenced in a study of T cell changes during pregnancy in multiple sclerosis (dated by TCRdb to about 2019). Library prep was done by the immunoSEQ multiplex PCR assay. This is the immuneACCESS table as TCRdb keeps it, with only in-frame sequences that have V and J called. A part of the clones is gone; compared with another copy, unresolved V genes explain less than half, and the rest is unexplained. This sample comprises some 30,000 clones, about 89% of them detected only once. Roughly 7.5% of the sample is in the top ten clones. Sequencing used CD8+ T cells from peripheral blood mononuclear cells, obtained after pregnancy. The origin of the receptors is a female donor with multiple sclerosis, enrolled in a pregnancy study.

The gene calls are TRBV19 and TRBJ1-5; D is uncertain. CDR1 is LNHDA and CDR2 is SQIVND in the germline V gene (reference sequence). V lost 5 bases to trimming and J lost 0 bases, with 8 bases between them. This CDR3 has 14 amino acids. CDR3 loop: CASSETSSNQPQHF. DNA for the CDR3: TGTGCCAGTAGTGAGACAAGTAGCAATCAGCCCCAGCATTTT.

This clone has only a few counts. V usage is TRBV7-9 and J usage is TRBJ2-1; TRBD2 agrees at 11 bases. From germline, CDR1 is SEHNR and CDR2 FQNEAQ (reference sequence). With V trimmed by 5 bases and J by 9 bases, 9 bases remained unmatched. The CDR3 spans 15 residues. The CDR3 sequence: CASSPTSGSTPEQFF. The CDR3 nucleotides are TGTGCCAGCAGCCCTACTAGCGGGAGTACCCCTGAGCAGTTCTTC.

This chain links TRBV6-5 with TRBJ2-1, with D tentatively TRBD2 (6 bases). This CDR3 is built from 16 residues. Germline V CDR1 and CDR2: MNHEY, SVGAGI. The V end lost 0 bases, the J end lost 10 bases, and 19 bases lay between the germline ends. This CDR3 reads CASSYSMSGSKREQFF. The CDR3, as DNA: TGTGCCAGCAGTTACTCGATGTCCGGGAGTAAAAGGGAGCAGTTCTTC.

V gene TRBV4-3 combines with J gene TRBJ2-2; 9 nucleotides line up with TRBD2. Trimming took 0 bases from V and 4 from J; bases not matched to a gene: 6. The CDR3 runs to 17 residues. Germline loops: CDR1 LGHNA, CDR2 YSLEER. The CDR3 sequence: CASSQDFGGRATGELFF. CDR3 bases: TGCGCCAGCAGCCAAGATTTTGGCGGGAGGGCCACCGGGGAGCTGTTTTTT.

The gene calls are TRBV7-9 and TRBJ1-4; a possible D gene is TRBD1 (5 bases). CDR1 is SEHNR and CDR2 is FQNEAQ in the germline V gene (reference sequence). The V end lost 4 bases, the J end lost 4 bases, and 10 bases lay between the germline ends. The CDR3 is made up of 14 amino acids. The CDR3 here is CASSSGGNNEKLFF. The CDR3 coding sequence is TGTGCCAGCAGCTCCGGGGGGAATAATGAAAAACTGTTTTTT. Supplemented by reference TRBV7-9 and TRBJ1-4, the full variable domain reads DTGVSQNPRHKITKRGQNVTFRCDPISEHNRLYWYRQTLGQGPEFLTYFQNEAQLEKSRLLSDRFSAERPKGSFSTLEIQRTEQGDSAMYLCASSSGGNNEKLFFGSGTQLSVL.

V and J are TRBV29-1 and TRBJ2-1; maybe TRBD1 (5 bases). CDR1 is SQVTM and CDR2 is ANQGSEA in the germline V gene. This CDR3 has 14 amino acids. Trimming cost V 7 bases and J 0 bases, with 13 bases left between them. The CDR3 nucleotides are TGCAGCGCCGACGACGGACACTCCTACAATGAGCAGTTCTTC. Protein: CSADDGHSYNEQFF.

This chain joins TRBV19 and TRBJ2-3, with 8 bases identical to TRBD1. The V and J ends lost 2 bases and 1 base, in that order; junction bases with no gene match: 8. CDR3 length equals 17 residues. Germline-derived CDR1 and CDR2 are LNHDA and SQIVND (reference sequence). In DNA, the CDR3 is TGTGCCAGTAGTATAAGGAACCCGGACAGGGGCACAGATACGCAGTATTTT. This codes for CASSIRNPDRGTDTQYF. The full variable domain, in which reference TRBV19 and TRBJ2-3 provide the parts outside the CDR3, is DGGITQSPKYLFRKEGQNVTLSCEQNLNHDAMYWYRQDPGQGLRLIYYSQIVNDFQKGDIAEGYSVSREKKESFPLTVTSAQKNPTAFYLCASSIRNPDRGTDTQYFGPGTRLTVL.

The chain carries TRBV4-3 and TRBJ2-6, with 9 nucleotides matching TRBD1. CDR1 is LGHNA, CDR2 YSLEER, per germline. This CDR3 is built from 17 residues. V was clipped by 6 bases and J by 3 bases; unmatched bases: 9. CDR3 sequence: CASSQTGGWDGANVLTF. In DNA form, the CDR3 reads TGCGCCAGCAGTCAAACAGGGGGCTGGGATGGGGCCAACGTCCTGACTTTC.

This rearrangement joins TRBV11-2 to TRBJ2-7; no definite D call. The CDR3 spans 14 residues. The germline V gene has CDR1 SGHAT and CDR2 FQNNGV. Trimming removed 7 bases from V and 0 bases from J, with 13 bases in between. The DNA of the CDR3 is TGTGCCAGCAACCCTGGAAGGAGCTCCTACGAGCAGTACTTC. Translation gives CASNPGRSSYEQYF.

The V gene is TRBV5-5, the J gene TRBJ2-1, with D unclear. V lost 0 bases and J lost 0, with 7 bases in between. The CDR3 runs 15 residues. CDR1 SGHKS and CDR2 YYEKEE come from the germline V gene (reference sequence). The CDR3 protein is CASSLEPSSYNEQFF. The CDR3 nucleotides are TGTGCCAGCAGCTTGGAACCGAGCTCCTACAATGAGCAGTTCTTC.

The rearrangement joins TRBV19 to TRBJ2-7; D uncertain. CDR3 length equals 14 residues. Germline-derived CDR1 and CDR2 are LNHDA and SQIVND (reference sequence). V was shortened by 1 base and J by 4 bases, with 11 bases between the two germline ends. CDR3 bases: TGTGCCAGTAGTATAGGCTCTGCTAGTTACGAGCAGTACTTC. Translating gives CASSIGSASYEQYF.

J is TRBJ2-1 and V is TRBV7-9; a weak D match, TRBD1 (8 bases). Per the germline V gene, CDR1 is SEHNR and CDR2 is FQNEAQ (reference sequence). Trimming removed 5 bases from V and 2 bases from J, with 16 bases in between. The CDR3 sequence is 16 residues long. The CDR3 is CASSRTGGGAYNEQFF. CDR3 sequence (DNA): TGTGCCAGCAGCAGAACAGGGGGAGGGGCCTACAATGAGCAGTTCTTC.

V usage is TRBV2 and J usage is TRBJ2-7, with TRBD2 matching 12 bases. Germline assignment: CDR1 SNHLY and CDR2 FYNNEI. This CDR3 contains 14 residues. Germline trimming cut 6 bases from V and 3 bases from J; bases unmatched to any gene: 3. CDR3 loop: CASSAGLAGYEQYF. Here the CDR3 DNA reads TGTGCCAGCAGCGCGGGACTAGCGGGCTACGAGCAGTACTTC.

The chain combines TRBV6-5 with TRBJ1-2; TRBD1 aligns across 10 bases. Germline CDR1 reads MNHEY; CDR2 reads SVGAGI. Unmatched junction bases numbered 4, after V lost 6 bases and J lost 3 bases. The CDR3 totals 14 residues. The CDR3: CASRMTGGHYGYTF. CDR3 DNA sequence: TGTGCCAGCAGGATGACAGGGGGCCACTATGGCTACACCTTC.

In this sample, this clone turned up a few times. The chain carries TRBV28 and TRBJ2-7; 9 nucleotides line up with TRBD2. CDR3 length: 15 residues. CDR1 and CDR2 (germline): MDHEN, SYDVKM. The V and J ends lost 2 bases and 2 bases, in that order; junction bases with no gene match: 4. CDR3 bases: TGTGCCAGCAGTTTACAGCGGGAGGCTACCTACGAGCAGTACTTC. The encoded protein is CASSLQREATYEQYF.

The CDR3 DNA reads TGTGCCAGCAGCTTGGCAGGGTCCTACGAGCAGTACTTC. Translation gives CASSLAGSYEQYF. The chain joins TRBV7-9 to TRBJ2-7; TRBD1 is a possible D gene (5 bases). Germline V CDR1 and CDR2: SEHNR, FQNEAQ (reference sequence). The length of the CDR3 is 13 residues. V lost 3 bases and J 1 base, leaving 7 bases between the germline ends.

The chain employs TRBV6-5 and TRBJ2-5; tentative D call: TRBD2 (6 bases). Germline V gene lookup returns CDR1 MNHEY and CDR2 SVGAGI. The V end was cut by 2 bases, the J end by 5 bases, with 12 bases between. This CDR3 contains 14 residues. CDR3 coding DNA: TGTGCCAGCAGTTACGTGTCGGGGGATGAGACCCAGTACTTC. Protein: CASSYVSGDETQYF.

The gene calls are TRBV27 and TRBJ1-2; possible D gene TRBD1, 6 bases. V lost 8 bases and J 7 bases, leaving 20 bases between the germline ends. The germline V gene has CDR1 MNHEY and CDR2 SMNVEV (reference sequence). The length of the CDR3 is 14 residues. This CDR3 is CASGLGGVPPGYTF. Written as DNA, the CDR3 is TGTGCCAGCGGTCTAGGGGGAGTCCCTCCTGGCTACACCTTC.

This clone was found a few times. CDR3 sequence reads: CASSVGLADSRYNEQFF. For the CDR3, the DNA is TGCGCCAGCAGCGTGGGACTAGCGGATTCTAGGTACAATGAGCAGTTCTTC. The V call is TRBV4-3, the J call TRBJ2-1, with TRBD2 matching 11 bases. The V gene end was trimmed by 5 bases and the J gene end by 4 bases; junction bases not matched to a gene: 10. CDR1 and CDR2 (germline): LGHNA, YSLEER. The CDR3 runs to 17 residues.

The chain employs TRBV11-2 and TRBJ2-5; 14 nucleotides line up with TRBD2. Germline CDR1 is SGHAT and CDR2 is FQNNGV. The trim removed 5 bases at V and 11 bases at J, leaving 10 bases unmatched. CDR3 length: 15 residues. DNA of the CDR3: TGTGCCAGCAGCCCGCCCCCGGGACTAGCGGGGGAGCAGTACTTC. Its protein product is CASSPPPGLAGEQYF.

J is TRBJ2-2 and V is TRBV7-6, with 10 positions matching TRBD2. The CDR3 totals 15 residues. The germline V gene has CDR1 SGHVS and CDR2 FNYEAQ. V gave up 3 bases and J gave up 6 bases; unmatched junction bases: 4. CDR3 nucleotides: TGTGCCAGCAGCTTCAACCTAGCGGGAGCCGGGGAGCTGTTTTTT. Encoded protein: CASSFNLAGAGELFF.

This chain links TRBV29-1 with TRBJ2-7; TRBD2 aligns across 8 bases. The germline V gene has CDR1 SQVTM and CDR2 ANQGSEA. CDR3 length equals 12 residues. V lost 5 bases to trimming and J lost 7 bases; unmatched junction nucleotides: 7. The CDR3 DNA reads TGCAGCGTTCAGGGGACTAGTCGGGAGCAGTACTTC. Translation gives CSVQGTSREQYF.

The J gene is TRBJ1-5, the V gene TRBV4-3; D unresolved. The CDR3 is 15 residues long. The V gene lost 0 bases and the J gene lost 0 bases, with 6 bases spanning the gap. The V gene's germline CDR1 is LGHNA and CDR2 YSLEER. CDR3 nucleotide sequence: TGCGCCAGCAGCCAAGATTACAGTAGCAATCAGCCCCAGCATTTT. Residues: CASSQDYSSNQPQHF.

The V and J genes are TRBV7-9 and TRBJ2-3; no clear D gene. V dropped 6 bases and J dropped 0 bases, with 4 bases sitting between them. Germline V gene lookup returns CDR1 SEHNR and CDR2 FQNEAQ (reference sequence). This CDR3 has 12 residues. CDR3 region: CASRQSTDTQYF. CDR3 DNA sequence: TGTGCCAGCAGACAGAGCACAGATACGCAGTATTTT.

The rearrangement joins TRBV27 to TRBJ2-5, with D perhaps matching TRBD1 (5 bases). The CDR3 runs to 13 residues. V was clipped by 8 bases and J by 1 base, with 11 bases between them. Germline V gene lookup returns CDR1 MNHEY and CDR2 SMNVEV (reference sequence). The chain's CDR3 is CASREQVQETQYF. The CDR3 DNA sequence: TGTGCCAGCCGCGAACAGGTCCAAGAGACCCAGTACTTC.

This chain uses TRBV9 with TRBJ1-1; TRBD1 is a possible D gene (6 bases). Deletions cut 0 bases from V and 0 bases from J, with 15 bases between. Looked up from germline, CDR1 is SGDLS and CDR2 is YYNGEE. This CDR3 comprises 17 residues. The CDR3 nucleotides read TGTGCCAGCAGCGTAGGTGCTGGACAGCTGATGAACACTGAAGCTTTCTTT. This gives the protein CASSVGAGQLMNTEAFF.